This entry is about one TCR beta chain. These data are taken from a study of PD-L1 blockade in urothelial cancer. Study overall: Blood samples had a median of approximately 150,000 T cells, some 83,000 unique TCRs, and clonality approximately 0.085.

This CDR3 comprises 14 residues. Trimming removed 7 bases at V and 5 bases at J, with 17 bases between. Germline V gene data show CDR1 as MDHEN and CDR2 as SYDVKM. The table came from immunoSEQ multiplex PCR; TCRdb's copy has only in-frame clones and leaves some out. The sample carries 85,000 to 90,000 clones, more than 85% recorded once. Sequencing was performed on PBMCs, taken around atezolizumab (anti-PD-L1) treatment. The sequence came from a man aged 55 to 70 with urothelial cancer. The chain carries TRBV28 and TRBJ2-5; D might be TRBD1 (6 bases). The CDR3 spells CASNPPRQGETQYF. In nucleotides, the CDR3 is TGTGCCAGCAACCCCCCAAGGCAGGGGGAGACCCAGTACTTC.